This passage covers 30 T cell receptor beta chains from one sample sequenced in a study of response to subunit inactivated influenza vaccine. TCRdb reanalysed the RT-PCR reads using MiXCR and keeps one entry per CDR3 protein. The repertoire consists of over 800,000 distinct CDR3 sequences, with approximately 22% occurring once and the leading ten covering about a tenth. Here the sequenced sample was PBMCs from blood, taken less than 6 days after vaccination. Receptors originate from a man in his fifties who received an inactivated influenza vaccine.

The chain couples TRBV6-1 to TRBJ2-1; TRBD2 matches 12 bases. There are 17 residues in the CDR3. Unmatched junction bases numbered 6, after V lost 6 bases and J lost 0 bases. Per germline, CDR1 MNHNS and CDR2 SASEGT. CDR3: CASSMTSGRLSYNEQFF. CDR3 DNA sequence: TGTGCCAGCAGCATGACTAGCGGGAGACTCTCCTACAATGAGCAGTTCTTC.

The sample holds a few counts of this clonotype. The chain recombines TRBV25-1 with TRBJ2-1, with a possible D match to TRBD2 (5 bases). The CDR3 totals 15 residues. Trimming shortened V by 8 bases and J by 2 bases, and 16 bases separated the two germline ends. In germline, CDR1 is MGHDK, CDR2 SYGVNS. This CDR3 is CASARGNPPYNEQFF. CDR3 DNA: TGTGCCAGCGCTAGAGGGAACCCACCCTACAATGAGCAGTTCTTC. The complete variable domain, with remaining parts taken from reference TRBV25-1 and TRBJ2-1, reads EADIYQTPRYLVIGTGKKITLECSQTMGHDKMYWYQQDPGMELHLIHYSYGVNSTEKGDLSSESTVSRIRTEHFPLTLESARPSHTSQYLCASARGNPPYNEQFFGPGTRLTVL.

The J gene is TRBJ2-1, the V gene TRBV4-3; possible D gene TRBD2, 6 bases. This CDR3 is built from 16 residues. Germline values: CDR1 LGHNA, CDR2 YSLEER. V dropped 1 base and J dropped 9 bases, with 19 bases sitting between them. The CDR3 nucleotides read TGCGCCAGCAGCCAAGTTGGAGGGCACGGGGTGAGTGAGCAGTTCTTC. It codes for CASSQVGGHGVSEQFF.

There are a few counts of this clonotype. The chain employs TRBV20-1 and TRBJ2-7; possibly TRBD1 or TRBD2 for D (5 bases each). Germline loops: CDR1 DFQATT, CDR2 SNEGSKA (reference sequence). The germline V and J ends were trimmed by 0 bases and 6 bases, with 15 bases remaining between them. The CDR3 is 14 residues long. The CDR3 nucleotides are TGCAGTGCTAGAGACATACGGGGCGAGCCCGAGCAGTACTTC. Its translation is CSARDIRGEPEQYF.

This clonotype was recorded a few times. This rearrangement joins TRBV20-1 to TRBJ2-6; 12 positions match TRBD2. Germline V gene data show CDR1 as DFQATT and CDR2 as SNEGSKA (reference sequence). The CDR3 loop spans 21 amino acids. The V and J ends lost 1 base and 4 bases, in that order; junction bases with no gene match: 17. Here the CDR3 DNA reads TGCAGTGCTAGAGCCCCGTTTTCTAGCGGGGGGGCCTGGTACGGGGCCAACGTCCTGACTTTC. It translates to CSARAPFSSGGAWYGANVLTF.

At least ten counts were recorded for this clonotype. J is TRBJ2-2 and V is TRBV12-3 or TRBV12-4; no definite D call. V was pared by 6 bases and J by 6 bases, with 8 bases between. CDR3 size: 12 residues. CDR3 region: CASSFGSGELFF. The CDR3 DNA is TGTGCCAGCAGCTTCGGGTCCGGGGAGCTGTTTTTT.

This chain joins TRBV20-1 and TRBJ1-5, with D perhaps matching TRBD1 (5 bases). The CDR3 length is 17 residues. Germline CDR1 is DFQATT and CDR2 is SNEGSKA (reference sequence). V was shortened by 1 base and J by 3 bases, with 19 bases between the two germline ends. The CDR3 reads CSARGTSRGIYNQPQHF. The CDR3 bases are TGCAGTGCTAGAGGGACAAGTAGGGGTATCTACAATCAGCCCCAGCATTTT.

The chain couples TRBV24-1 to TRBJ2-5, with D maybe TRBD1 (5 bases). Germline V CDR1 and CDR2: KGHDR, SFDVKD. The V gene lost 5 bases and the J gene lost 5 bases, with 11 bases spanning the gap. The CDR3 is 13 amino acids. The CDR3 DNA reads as TGTGCCACCAGTGGACAGCCTCGGGAGACCCAGTACTTC. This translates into CATSGQPRETQYF.

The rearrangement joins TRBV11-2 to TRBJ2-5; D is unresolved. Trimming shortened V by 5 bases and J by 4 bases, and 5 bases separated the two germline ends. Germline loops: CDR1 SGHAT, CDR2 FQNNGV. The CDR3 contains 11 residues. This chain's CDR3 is CASSIVETQYF. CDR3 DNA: TGTGCCAGCAGCATAGTAGAGACCCAGTACTTC.

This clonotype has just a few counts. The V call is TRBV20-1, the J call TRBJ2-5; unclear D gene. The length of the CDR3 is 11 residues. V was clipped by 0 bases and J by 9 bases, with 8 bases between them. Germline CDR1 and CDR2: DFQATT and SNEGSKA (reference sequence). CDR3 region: CSARDPRAQYF. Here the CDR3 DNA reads TGCAGTGCTAGAGACCCTAGGGCCCAGTACTTC.

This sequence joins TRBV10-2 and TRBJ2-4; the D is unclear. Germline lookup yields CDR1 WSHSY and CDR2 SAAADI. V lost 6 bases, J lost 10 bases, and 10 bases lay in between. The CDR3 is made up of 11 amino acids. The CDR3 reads CASREEMIQYF. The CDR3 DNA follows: TGCGCCAGCAGAGAGGAAATGATTCAGTACTTC.

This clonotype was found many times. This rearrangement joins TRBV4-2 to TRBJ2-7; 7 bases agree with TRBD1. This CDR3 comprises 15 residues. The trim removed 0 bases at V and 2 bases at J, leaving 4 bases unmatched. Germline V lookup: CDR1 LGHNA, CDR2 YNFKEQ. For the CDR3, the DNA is TGTGCCAGCAGCCAAGAAGACAGGGCGGCCTACGAGCAGTACTTC. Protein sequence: CASSQEDRAAYEQYF.

CDR3 bases: TGTGCCAGCAGCTCGGGGGCTCAGAATGAGCAGTTCTTC. Translated: CASSSGAQNEQFF. The chain couples TRBV7-6 to TRBJ2-1; D tentatively fits TRBD1 or TRBD2 (6 bases each). Trimming stripped 4 bases from V and 7 bases from J, with 11 bases between. This CDR3 is 13 amino acids long. CDR1 and CDR2 (germline): SGHVS, FNYEAQ. Full variable domain (missing parts from reference TRBV7-6 and TRBJ2-1): GAGVSQSPRYKVTKRGQDVALRCDPISGHVSLYWYRQALGQGPEFLTYFNYEAQQDKSGLPNDRFSAERPEGSISTLTIQRTEQRDSAMYRCASSSGAQNEQFFGPGTRLTVL.

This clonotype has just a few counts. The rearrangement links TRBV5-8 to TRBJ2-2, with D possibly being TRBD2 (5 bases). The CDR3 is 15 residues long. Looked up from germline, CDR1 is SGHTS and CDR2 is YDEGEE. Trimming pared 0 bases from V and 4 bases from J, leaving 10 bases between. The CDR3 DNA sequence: TGTGCCAGCAGCTTGGTCGCAGCGGCCACCGGGGAGCTGTTTTTT. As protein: CASSLVAAATGELFF.

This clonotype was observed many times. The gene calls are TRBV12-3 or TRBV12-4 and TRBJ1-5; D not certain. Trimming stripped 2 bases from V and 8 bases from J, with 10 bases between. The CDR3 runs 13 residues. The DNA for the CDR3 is TGTGCCAGCAGTTTAATACAGCCGGAGCCCCAGCATTTT. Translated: CASSLIQPEPQHF.

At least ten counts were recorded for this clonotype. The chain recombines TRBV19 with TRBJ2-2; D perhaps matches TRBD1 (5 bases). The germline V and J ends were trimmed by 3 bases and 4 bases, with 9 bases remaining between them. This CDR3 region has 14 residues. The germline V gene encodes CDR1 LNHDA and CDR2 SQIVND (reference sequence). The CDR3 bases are TGTGCCAGTAGTATCCAGGGCGCCACCGGGGAGCTGTTTTTT. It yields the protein CASSIQGATGELFF.

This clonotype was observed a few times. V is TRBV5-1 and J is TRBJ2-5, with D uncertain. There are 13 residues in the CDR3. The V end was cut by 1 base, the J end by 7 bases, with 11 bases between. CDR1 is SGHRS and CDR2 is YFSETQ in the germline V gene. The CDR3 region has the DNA TGCGCCAGCAGCTTGAACCTCGCCAGGACCCAGTACTTC. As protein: CASSLNLARTQYF.

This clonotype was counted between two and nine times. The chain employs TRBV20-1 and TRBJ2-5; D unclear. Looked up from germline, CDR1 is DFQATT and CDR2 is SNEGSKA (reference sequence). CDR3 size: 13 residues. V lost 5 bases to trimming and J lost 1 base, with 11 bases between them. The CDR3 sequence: CSAVPVTQETQYF. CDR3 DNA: TGCAGTGCTGTTCCAGTAACCCAAGAGACCCAGTACTTC.

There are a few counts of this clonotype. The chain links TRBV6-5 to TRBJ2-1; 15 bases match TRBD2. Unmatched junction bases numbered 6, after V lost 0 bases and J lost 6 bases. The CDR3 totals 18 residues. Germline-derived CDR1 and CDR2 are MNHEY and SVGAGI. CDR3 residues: CASSYSRTSGGASNEQFF. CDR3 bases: TGTGCCAGCAGTTACTCAAGGACTAGCGGGGGGGCCTCCAATGAGCAGTTCTTC.

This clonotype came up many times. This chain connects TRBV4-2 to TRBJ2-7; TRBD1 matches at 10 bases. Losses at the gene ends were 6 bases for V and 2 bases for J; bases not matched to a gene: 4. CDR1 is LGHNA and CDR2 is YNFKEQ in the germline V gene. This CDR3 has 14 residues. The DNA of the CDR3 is TGTGCCAGCAGTCCGGGACAGGGGACCTACGAGCAGTACTTC. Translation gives CASSPGQGTYEQYF.

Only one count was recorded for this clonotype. The CDR3 DNA follows: TGTGCCAGCAGTATAATGGCTTATAGCAATCAGCCCCAGCATTTT. It codes for CASSIMAYSNQPQHF. The V and J genes are TRBV6-2 or TRBV6-3 and TRBJ1-5; the D is unclear. The CDR3 sequence is 15 residues long. Trimming cost V 5 bases and J 0 bases, with 11 bases left between them. The germline V gene encodes CDR1 MNHEY and CDR2 SVGEGT.

The CDR3 DNA sequence: TGTGCCAGCACCACAACCAGGGCAGGGGGCTATGGGTACAATGAGCAGTTCTTC. As protein: CASTTTRAGGYGYNEQFF. V and J are TRBV28 and TRBJ2-1; the match to TRBD1 covers 8 bases. This CDR3 is 18 amino acids long. V gave up 7 bases and J gave up 4 bases; unmatched junction bases: 18. Germline-derived CDR1 and CDR2 are MDHEN and SYDVKM.

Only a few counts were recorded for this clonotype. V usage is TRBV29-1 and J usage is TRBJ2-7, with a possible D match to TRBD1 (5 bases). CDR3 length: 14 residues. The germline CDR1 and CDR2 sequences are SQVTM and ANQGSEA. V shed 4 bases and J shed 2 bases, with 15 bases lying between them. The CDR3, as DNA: TGCAGCGTTGTGAAGGGGCAGGGTACCTACGAGCAGTACTTC. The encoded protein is CSVVKGQGTYEQYF.

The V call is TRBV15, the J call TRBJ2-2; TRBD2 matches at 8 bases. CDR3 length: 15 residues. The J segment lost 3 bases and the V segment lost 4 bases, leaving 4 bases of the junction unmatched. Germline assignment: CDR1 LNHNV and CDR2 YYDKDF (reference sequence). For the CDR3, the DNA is TGTGCCACCAGCATGCGGGGGGCCGACACCGGGGAGCTGTTTTTT. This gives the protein CATSMRGADTGELFF.

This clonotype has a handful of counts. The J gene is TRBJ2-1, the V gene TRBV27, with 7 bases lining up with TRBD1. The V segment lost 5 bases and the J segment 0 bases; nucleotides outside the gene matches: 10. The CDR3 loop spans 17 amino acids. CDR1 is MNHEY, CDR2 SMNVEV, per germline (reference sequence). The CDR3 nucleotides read TGTGCCAGCAGTCTGTCGACCGGGACAGCCTCCTACAATGAGCAGTTCTTC. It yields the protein CASSLSTGTASYNEQFF.

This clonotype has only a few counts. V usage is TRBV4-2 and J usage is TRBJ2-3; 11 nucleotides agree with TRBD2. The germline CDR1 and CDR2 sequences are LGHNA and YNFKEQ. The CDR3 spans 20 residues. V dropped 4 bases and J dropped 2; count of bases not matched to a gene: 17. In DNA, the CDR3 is TGTGCCAGCAGCCTTACGGGACTAGCGGTGCAAGAGTTCCACACAGATACGCAGTATTTT. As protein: CASSLTGLAVQEFHTDTQYF.

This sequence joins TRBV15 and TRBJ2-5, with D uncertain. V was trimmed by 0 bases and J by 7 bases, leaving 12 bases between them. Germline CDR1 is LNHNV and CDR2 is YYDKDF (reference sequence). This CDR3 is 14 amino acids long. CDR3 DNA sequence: TGTGCCACCAGCAGAGAAAGTGCCCTAGGGACCCAGTACTTC. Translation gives CATSRESALGTQYF.

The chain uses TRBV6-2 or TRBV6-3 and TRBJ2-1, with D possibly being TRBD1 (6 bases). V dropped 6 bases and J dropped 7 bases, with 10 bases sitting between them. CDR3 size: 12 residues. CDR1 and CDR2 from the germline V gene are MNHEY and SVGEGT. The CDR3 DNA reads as TGTGCCAGCAGAAGACAGGATAATGAGCAGTTCTTC. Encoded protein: CASRRQDNEQFF.

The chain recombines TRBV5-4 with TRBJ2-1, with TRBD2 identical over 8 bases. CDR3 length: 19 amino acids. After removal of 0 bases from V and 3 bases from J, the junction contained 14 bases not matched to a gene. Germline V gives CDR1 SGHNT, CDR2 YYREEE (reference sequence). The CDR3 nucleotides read TGTGCCAGCAGCTTGGAGGGAGGGCGGGAGGCTATCTACTACAATGAGCAGTTCTTC. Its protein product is CASSLEGGREAIYYNEQFF.

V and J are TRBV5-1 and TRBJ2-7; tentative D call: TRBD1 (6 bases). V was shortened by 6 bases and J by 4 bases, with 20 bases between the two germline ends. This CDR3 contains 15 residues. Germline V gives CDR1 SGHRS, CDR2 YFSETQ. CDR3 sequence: CASNSTGPSHYEQYF. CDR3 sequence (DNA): TGCGCCAGCAACTCCACAGGGCCTAGCCATTACGAGCAGTACTTC.